The rows below give T cell receptor beta chains drawn from one sample of a study of cytomegalovirus exposure and HLA in healthy donors. Sequencing used immunoSEQ multiplex PCR; TCRdb keeps in-frame clones, though not all of them. The sample lists 75,000 to 100,000 clones; around two thirds were seen once. Sequenced material: PBMCs. All receptors derive from a male donor in good health and CMV-seronegative. Each CDR3 is given without its conserved first and last residue.

v_gene	j_gene	CDR3aa
TRBV7-3	TRBJ2-1	ASSSPVAGGITSEQF
TRBV28	NA	ASSFRLAELTYEQY
TRBV19	TRBJ1-2	ASKLRGITSGYT
TRBV27	TRBJ1-3	ASSLTVPSGQGLGNTIY
TRBV5-1	TRBJ2-1	ASRVTSGNEQF
TRBV6-1	TRBJ1-5	ASRENRGGNQPQH
TRBV2	TRBJ2-3	ASSFTGLGGVDTQY
TRBV21-1	TRBJ2-4	ASSMSPRAKNIQY
TRBV11-2	TRBJ1-4	ASSRTGGATNEKLF
TRBV4-3	TRBJ1-3	ASSQAPDRAGNTIY
TRBV10-3	TRBJ2-1	ATPPGQVDNEQF
TRBV28	TRBJ1-1	ASSNRGPYTEAF
TRBV4-3	TRBJ2-7	ASSQDPDRLGNYEQY
TRBV28	TRBJ1-2	ASSFAGARFGYT
TRBV5-1	TRBJ2-7	ASSPTPGQGYEQY
TRBV18	TRBJ2-5	ASSPHQGGETQY
TRBV7-9	TRBJ1-1	ASTHRQDTEAF
TRBV7-2	TRBJ2-1	ASSFSGRGNEQF
TRBV7-9	TRBJ1-3	ASSLVQGWLAGNTIY
TRBV4-1	TRBJ2-7	ASSQGTSGTYEQY
TRBV27	TRBJ2-7	ASRTGVPYEQY
TRBV7-2	TRBJ2-5	ASSSTGNQETQY
TRBV5-4	TRBJ1-1	ASSLGGPNTEAF
TRBV9	TRBJ2-2	ASSMRPLSTGELF
TRBV14	TRBJ2-7	ASSHAGFSNEQY
TRBV9	TRBJ1-6	ASNRDTVNSPLH
TRBV30	TRBJ1-2	AWRPYSYGYT
TRBV5-1	TRBJ1-6	ASSLDSSYNSPLH
TRBV10-3	TRBJ1-1	ATVRQGVNTEAF
TRBV27	TRBJ2-7	ASSFEGQGAYEQY
TRBV6-4	TRBJ2-1	ASSETTGAGEQF
TRBV5-1	TRBJ2-7	ASSIMDEQY
TRBV6-1	TRBJ1-4	ASSPWSGDRV
TRBV4-2	TRBJ1-1	ASSQDVGGAQNTEAF
TRBV7-8	TRBJ2-7	ASSINRDSSYEQY
TRBV4-2	TRBJ2-3	ASSQGTWGRRTGTDTQY
TRBV14	TRBJ1-5	ASSPGTGLNQPQH
TRBV2	TRBJ2-7	ASSPVREQY
TRBV27	TRBJ1-4	ASSQLQGAKLTNEKLF
TRBV28	TRBJ2-7	ASSFTLANYEQY
TRBV28	TRBJ1-1	ASSVRNTEAF
TRBV5-4	TRBJ2-6	ASSSALVSTGANVLT
TRBV6-1	TRBJ2-6	ASSLGPVLT
TRBV2	TRBJ2-7	ASIGRTEQY
TRBV29-1	TRBJ2-1	SVNGLARSYNEQF
TRBV10-3	TRBJ2-6	AITPAVGTAASGANVLT
TRBV7-2	TRBJ2-7	ASSLTGPPYEQY
TRBV27	TRBJ2-5	ASSLRTSGRETQY
TRBV4-1	TRBJ2-5	ASSQILQETQY
TRBV5-1	TRBJ2-1	ASSLEFGEQF
TRBV10-3	TRBJ1-2	AISVGTGATNYGYT
TRBV5-4	TRBJ2-7	ASRGTSGGSYEQY